These 10 T cell receptor beta chains were all obtained from the same sample, sequenced in a study of glioma-infiltrating T cells. Amplification of TCR alpha and beta CDR3 regions from RNA used iRepertoire nested multiplex PCR. TCRdb re-derived calls from the multiplex PCR reads in MiXCR, one entry per CDR3 protein. The data show some 180,000 distinct CDR3 sequences, 32% seen once. The sample was glioma tissue, nonneoplastic brain tissue, or PBMCs (not recorded which). These receptors originate from a human donor with low-grade glioma or glioblastoma, undergoing nonglioma brain surgery, or in good health (not recorded which).

This clonotype was seen ten or more times. CDR3 in DNA: TGCGCCAGCAGCCAGACAACCGGGGCCCTAGATACGCAGTATTTT. It is translated as CASSQTTGALDTQYF. V is TRBV4-1 and J is TRBJ2-3; D tentatively fits TRBD1 or TRBD2 (5 bases each). The CDR3 runs 15 residues. In germline, CDR1 is MGHRA, CDR2 YSYEKL. The V end was cut by 3 bases, the J end by 5 bases, with 15 bases between.

The gene calls are TRBV27 and TRBJ2-7; tentative D call: TRBD1 (5 bases). The germline V and J ends were trimmed by 5 bases and 7 bases, with 12 bases remaining between them. Looked up from germline, CDR1 is MNHEY and CDR2 is SMNVEV (reference sequence). The CDR3 spans 12 residues. The CDR3 region has the DNA TGTGCCAGCAGTAAAGGGGTCGATGAGCAGTACTTC. It translates to CASSKGVDEQYF.

V usage is TRBV20-1 and J usage is TRBJ1-4; tentative D call: TRBD1 (6 bases). The CDR3 runs 16 residues. V lost 2 bases to trimming and J lost 0 bases, with 13 bases between them. CDR1 and CDR2 (germline): DFQATT, SNEGSKA (reference sequence). CDR3 residues: CSARRAQGATNEKLFF. The DNA of the CDR3 is TGCAGTGCTAGAAGGGCACAGGGTGCAACTAATGAAAAACTGTTTTTT.

This clonotype occurred a few times. Given a much more abundant clone one base away, this may be a read error. J is TRBJ2-7 and V is TRBV7-2, with D perhaps TRBD2 (5 bases). The germline V gene encodes CDR1 SGHTA and CDR2 FQGNSA. The CDR3 length is 17 residues. The CDR3 nucleotides are TGTGCCAGCAGCTCGGGATACTTAGTTACGTCTACCTACGAGCAGTGCTTC. It specifies CASSSGYLVTSTYEQCF.

Ten or more counts support this clonotype. The chain recombines TRBV28 with TRBJ2-7, with 7 bases lining up with TRBD1. CDR1 is MDHEN, CDR2 SYDVKM, per germline. CDR3 length: 13 residues. The junction had 6 bases not matched to a gene; V was cut back by 6 bases and J by 4 bases. CDR3 nucleotides: TGTGCCAGCAGGACAGGGCCCGCGTACGAGCAGTACTTC. It codes for CASRTGPAYEQYF.

This clonotype was observed many times. The chain combines TRBV4-1 with TRBJ2-7, with D possibly being TRBD1 (5 bases). V lost 0 bases, J lost 3 bases, and 18 bases lay in between. The CDR3 is 17 amino acids. The germline CDR1 and CDR2 sequences are MGHRA and YSYEKL. DNA for the CDR3: TGCGCCAGCAGCCAAGAGCTTCAGGGCGAAGTGAACTACGAGCAGTACTTC. Residues: CASSQELQGEVNYEQYF.

The chain employs TRBV7-6 and TRBJ2-1; the D gene is possibly TRBD2 (6 bases). The length of the CDR3 is 14 residues. The germline V and J ends were trimmed by 8 bases and 4 bases, with 15 bases remaining between them. Per germline, CDR1 SGHVS and CDR2 FNYEAQ. As DNA, the CDR3 is TGTGCCAGCCTTCCTCCCGGGGGTTACAATGAGCAGTTCTTC. This codes for CASLPPGGYNEQFF.

This clonotype appeared many times. The chain couples TRBV6-1 to TRBJ1-3; 8 nucleotides line up with TRBD1. The CDR3 consists of 15 residues. The V and J ends lost 5 bases and 3 bases, in that order; junction bases with no gene match: 6. The germline V gene encodes CDR1 MNHNS and CDR2 SASEGT. The CDR3 DNA reads as TGTGCCAGCAGTTCGACAGGGGCTCGTGGAAACACCATATATTTT. It specifies CASSSTGARGNTIYF.

This clonotype has at least ten counts. This chain joins TRBV27 and TRBJ1-2; no clear D gene. CDR1 MNHEY and CDR2 SMNVEV come from the germline V gene (reference sequence). Trimming removed 8 bases from V and 4 bases from J, with 17 bases in between. The CDR3 is made up of 14 amino acids. The CDR3 protein is CASRYSGNRYGYTF. The CDR3 nucleotides are TGTGCCAGCCGCTACTCCGGGAACCGCTATGGCTACACCTTC.

This clonotype was observed a single time. The J gene is TRBJ1-6, the V gene TRBV27, with 7 bases identical to TRBD1. CDR1 is MNHEY, CDR2 SMNVEV, per germline (reference sequence). There are 16 residues in the CDR3. J lost 5 bases, V lost 7 bases, and 11 bases had no gene match. For the CDR3, the DNA is TGTGCCAGCACCCAGGGGGGTTCAGGCCATAATTCACCCCTCCACTTT. Amino acids: CASTQGGSGHNSPLHF.